The 16 T cell receptor beta chains below were found in one sample sequenced in a study of blood T cell repertoires in COVID-19. TCRdb's table, derived via immunoSEQ multiplex PCR, lists solely in-frame clones and lacks some. The repertoire holds fewer than 200,000 clones, with approximately 84% as singletons. The sequenced sample consisted of peripheral blood. Source of these receptors: a human donor in a cohort sampled during active COVID-19.

This clone has more than one count but fewer than ten. The chain employs TRBV28 and TRBJ2-1, with D hard to call. This CDR3 comprises 12 residues. Deletions cut 7 bases from V and 7 bases from J, with 11 bases between. In germline, CDR1 is MDHEN, CDR2 SYDVKM. CDR3 region: CASTRSGNEQFF. For the CDR3, the DNA is TGTGCCAGCACCCGGAGTGGGAATGAGCAGTTCTTC.

J is TRBJ2-1 and V is TRBV4-2; 9 bases map to TRBD1. The J segment lost 4 bases and the V segment lost 0 bases, leaving 1 base of the junction unmatched. Per the germline V gene, CDR1 is LGHNA and CDR2 is YNFKEQ. There are 15 residues in the CDR3. Written as DNA, the CDR3 is TGTGCCAGCAGCCAAGATGGGACAGGGTACAATGAGCAGTTCTTC. Translated: CASSQDGTGYNEQFF.

This chain joins TRBV11-3 and TRBJ2-6; 9 bases are a match to TRBD1. Germline lookup yields CDR1 SGHNT and CDR2 YENEEA. CDR3 size: 16 residues. The junction had 4 bases not matched to a gene; V was cut back by 4 bases and J by 3 bases. CDR3 sequence: CASSSGTGNGANVLTF. CDR3 in DNA: TGTGCCAGCAGCTCCGGGACAGGGAATGGGGCCAACGTCCTGACTTTC.

This clone was observed a handful of times. The V call is TRBV5-4, the J call TRBJ1-3; D is ambiguous. Trimming stripped 4 bases from V and 4 bases from J, with 9 bases between. Germline assignment: CDR1 SGHNT and CDR2 YYREEE (reference sequence). The CDR3 is 13 residues long. The CDR3 nucleotides are TGTGCCAGCAGCACTCCCGAAGGAAACACCATATATTTT. Its protein product is CASSTPEGNTIYF.

V usage is TRBV2 and J usage is TRBJ2-3, with TRBD1 identical over 7 bases. Germline-derived CDR1 and CDR2 are SNHLY and FYNNEI. The length of the CDR3 is 13 residues. V shed 8 bases, J shed 5 bases, and the junction held 7 bases outside the gene matches. The CDR3 DNA follows: TGTGCCAGCCTGGAAGGGGGCGAAGATACGCAGTATTTT. Encoded protein: CASLEGGEDTQYF.

The CDR3 here is CASSQVQGLVGYTF. CDR3 nucleotides: TGTGCCAGCAGCCAAGTACAGGGGCTGGTTGGCTACACCTTC. J is TRBJ1-2 and V is TRBV3-1 (or the pseudogene TRBV3-2); TRBD1 matches at 7 bases. J gave up 7 bases and V 1 base, and 6 bases lay outside the gene matches. The CDR3 runs to 14 residues. Germline values: CDR1 LGHDT, CDR2 YNNKEL (reference sequence).

The rearrangement uses TRBV3-1 (or the pseudogene TRBV3-2) and TRBJ1-6; TRBD1 matches at 9 bases. After removal of 2 bases from V and 9 bases from J, the junction contained 5 bases not matched to a gene. This CDR3 region has 15 residues. The V gene's germline CDR1 is LGHDT and CDR2 YNNKEL (reference sequence). The CDR3 loop is CASSQLRTGVSPLHF. DNA for the CDR3: TGTGCCAGCAGCCAACTAAGGACAGGGGTTTCACCCCTCCACTTT.

The rearrangement uses TRBV7-9 and TRBJ1-4, with a tentative D call TRBD1 (6 bases). V was trimmed by 5 bases and J by 8 bases, leaving 15 bases between them. The length of the CDR3 is 14 residues. The germline V gene encodes CDR1 SEHNR and CDR2 FQNEAQ (reference sequence). CDR3 sequence: CASSMGQTVEKLFF. The CDR3 DNA follows: TGTGCCAGCAGCATGGGACAAACTGTGGAAAAACTGTTTTTT.

This chain uses TRBV7-9 with TRBJ1-2; 10 bases agree with TRBD1. CDR1 and CDR2 from the germline V gene are SEHNR and FQNEAQ (reference sequence). V lost 1 base, J lost 8 bases, and 4 bases stayed unmatched. The CDR3 contains 14 residues. In DNA, the CDR3 is TGTGCCAGCAGCTTAGATGGGACAGGGGACGGCTACACCTTC. It codes for CASSLDGTGDGYTF.

This clone was counted at least ten times. This chain connects TRBV19 to TRBJ2-7, with TRBD2 matching 11 bases. The V and J ends lost 4 bases and 2 bases, in that order; junction bases with no gene match: 1. Germline V lookup: CDR1 LNHDA, CDR2 SQIVND (reference sequence). There are 14 residues in the CDR3. The CDR3 DNA follows: TGTGCCAGTAGTACACTAGCGGGGGCCTACGAGCAGTACTTC. This codes for CASSTLAGAYEQYF. Using reference TRBV19 and TRBJ2-7 for the parts outside the CDR3, the full variable domain is DGGITQSPKYLFRKEGQNVTLSCEQNLNHDAMYWYRQDPGQGLRLIYYSQIVNDFQKGDIAEGYSVSREKKESFPLTVTSAQKNPTAFYLCASSTLAGAYEQYFGPGTRLTVT.

V gene TRBV29-1 combines with J gene TRBJ1-1, with a weak D call TRBD1 (6 bases). CDR1 is SQVTM and CDR2 is ANQGSEA in the germline V gene. The V gene lost 2 bases and the J gene lost 1 base, with 8 bases spanning the gap. This CDR3 has 13 residues. The CDR3 DNA is TGCAGCGTTGAACGGGACAAGAACACTGAAGCTTTCTTT. Amino acid sequence: CSVERDKNTEAFF.

This clone was seen just once. V and J are TRBV5-6 and TRBJ2-3; 10 bases align to TRBD2. The germline V gene encodes CDR1 SGHDT and CDR2 YYEEEE. The CDR3 has 16 amino acids. V lost 0 bases, J lost 5 bases, and 6 bases stayed unmatched. This CDR3 is CASSLGAGGSLDTQYF. CDR3 nucleotide sequence: TGTGCCAGCAGCTTGGGAGCGGGGGGGAGTTTAGATACGCAGTATTTT.

The rearrangement links TRBV11-3 to TRBJ2-3, with D tentatively TRBD2 (5 bases). V dropped 4 bases and J dropped 11 bases, with 19 bases sitting between them. This CDR3 region has 14 residues. Germline lookup yields CDR1 SGHNT and CDR2 YENEEA. The CDR3 region has the DNA TGTGCCAGCAGCTCCCCTCTAGACTCTCGGGGGCAGTATTTT. Protein: CASSSPLDSRGQYF. Using reference TRBV11-3 and TRBJ2-3 for the parts outside the CDR3, the full variable domain is EAGVVQSPRYKIIEKKQPVAFWCNPISGHNTLYWYLQNLGQGPELLIRYENEEAVDDSQLPKDRFSAERLKGVDSTLKIQPAELGDSAVYLCASSSPLDSRGQYFGPGTRLTVL.

The rearrangement links TRBV24-1 to TRBJ2-6, with 8 bases identical to TRBD1. Germline V CDR1 and CDR2: KGHDR, SFDVKD. Losses at the gene ends were 0 bases for V and 3 bases for J; bases not matched to a gene: 3. There are 17 residues in the CDR3. The CDR3 loop is CATSDLQTGVGANVLTF. The CDR3 nucleotides read TGTGCCACCAGTGATTTGCAGACAGGGGTTGGGGCCAACGTCCTGACTTTC.

This clone is judged medium-sized. The V gene is TRBV4-1, the J gene TRBJ1-6; tentatively, D is TRBD1 (5 bases). Trimming left V 0 bases short and J 4 bases short, with 10 bases between. There are 16 residues in the CDR3. CDR1 is MGHRA and CDR2 is YSYEKL in the germline V gene. DNA of the CDR3: TGCGCCAGCAGCCAAGAAAGATACAGGTATAATTCACCCCTCCACTTT. Protein: CASSQERYRYNSPLHF.

The chain is built from TRBV6-1 and TRBJ1-4; 11 nucleotides align to TRBD1. The CDR3 has 13 residues. V trimming: 3 bases; J trimming: 12 bases; junction bases outside the gene matches: 3. The germline V gene has CDR1 MNHNS and CDR2 SASEGT. CDR3 sequence: CASSDRDRGELFF. CDR3 DNA sequence: TGTGCCAGCAGTGACAGGGACAGGGGGGAACTGTTTTTT.